Listed here is a single T cell receptor beta chain. Those who participated ranged in age from roughly 18 to 89 years and resided in roughly 26 US areas. Self-reported history from a screening survey and questionnaire set each donor's cohort. All recovered Cohort 3 donors got two negative PCRs, got clearance, or saw symptom resolution. The entry originates in a study of blood T cell repertoires in COVID-19. Study summary: Donors in the United States, Italy and Spain gave samples during acute or convalescent COVID-19.

Generated by immunoSEQ multiplex PCR, the TCRdb table keeps only in-frame clones and is missing some. The top ten hold around 0.77% of the sample, which has 150,000 to 200,000 clones, about 88% seen once. V lost 5 bases, J lost 7 bases, and 6 bases stayed unmatched. The CDR3 is made up of 15 amino acids. The germline gives CDR1 MDHEN, CDR2 SYDVKM. J is TRBJ1-6 and V is TRBV28, with 9 bases matching TRBD1. The material sequenced was PBMCs or T cells enriched from blood (not recorded which). This TCR came from a woman between 18 and 29 years old who had recovered from COVID-19. This CDR3 reads CASSPGQGGNSPLHF. The CDR3 DNA sequence: TGTGCCAGCAGTCCGGGACAGGGTGGGAATTCACCCCTCCACTTT.